Ten or more counts support the clone carrying this TCR beta chain. These data come from a study of neurological immune-mediated disorders. The time point here: longitudinal time-point 1 (baseline). Each sequencing run yielded over 160 million TCR-beta sequences from 15-18 subjects. Via MiXCR, TCRdb re-called the 5' RACE reads, giving one row per CDR3 protein. The data contain tens of thousands of distinct CDR3 sequences, roughly 15% of them singletons. The CDR3 runs to 14 residues. Trimming cost V 6 bases and J 5 bases; bases outside gene matches: 2. Germline assignment: CDR1 MNHEY and CDR2 SMNVEV (reference sequence).

The sequencing input was PBMCs. This chain uses TRBV27 with TRBJ2-1; TRBD2 matches at 12 bases. This clonotype originated in a female donor with HTLV-1-associated myelopathy (HAM/TSP). CDR3 loop: CASSGLAGNNEQFF. The CDR3 region has the DNA TGTGCCAGCAGCGGACTAGCGGGGAACAATGAGCAGTTCTTC.